This T cell receptor (beta chain) was observed in a study of OX40 agonist ivuxolimab in advanced cancers. As for the study in general: Anti-PD-1, anti-PD-L1 or anti-CTLA-4 therapy given earlier was allowed, and around 40% had some.

The protocol was immunoSEQ multiplex PCR, while the TCRdb copy is restricted to in-frame clones and leaves out a portion. The data hold approximately 82,000 clones, with around 87% observed a single time. Germline V gene lookup returns CDR1 SGHTA and CDR2 FQGNSA. The V end was cut by 2 bases, the J end by 5 bases, with 8 bases between. CDR3 length: 13 amino acids. The sequencing here drew on CD4+ or CD8+ T cells sorted from blood, taken in a trial of the OX40 agonist ivuxolimab. The rearrangement joins TRBV7-2 to TRBJ2-3; D might be TRBD2 (5 bases). The clonotype comes from an adult with an advanced solid tumor such as melanoma, head and neck, liver or kidney cancer. This CDR3 reads CASSLSAGDTQYF. CDR3 DNA sequence: TGTGCCAGCAGCTTATCTGCGGGAGATACGCAGTATTTT.